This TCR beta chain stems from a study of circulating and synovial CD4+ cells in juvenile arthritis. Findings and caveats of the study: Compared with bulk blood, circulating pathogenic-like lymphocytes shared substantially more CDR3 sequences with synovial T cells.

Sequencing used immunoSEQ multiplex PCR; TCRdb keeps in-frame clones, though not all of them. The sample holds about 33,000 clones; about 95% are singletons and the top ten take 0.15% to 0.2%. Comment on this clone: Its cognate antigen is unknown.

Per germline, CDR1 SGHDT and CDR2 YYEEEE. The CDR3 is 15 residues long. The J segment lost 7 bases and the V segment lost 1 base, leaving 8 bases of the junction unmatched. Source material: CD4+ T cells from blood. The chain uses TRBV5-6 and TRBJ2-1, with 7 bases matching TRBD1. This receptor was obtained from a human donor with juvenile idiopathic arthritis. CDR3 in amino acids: CASSLSNRGWNEQFF. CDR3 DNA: TGTGCCAGCAGCTTGAGTAACAGGGGTTGGAATGAGCAGTTCTTC.